Reported below is one T cell receptor (beta chain). Its target is not known. The CDR3 length is 15 residues. This entry is derived from a study of vaccination effects on CD4 cells after COVID-19. Assay: immunoSEQ multiplex PCR; the TCRdb copy retains only in-frame clones and omits some. The table has about 54,000 clones, roughly 76% seen once; the top ten hold 2% to 3%. Under the ViraFEST assay, PBMC were stimulated with viral peptide pools so that antigen-specific CD4+ T cells expanded. Sequencing was performed afterwards. Researchers isolated CD4+ T cells once approximately eleven days of culture had elapsed. A few million PBMC per well were cultured with approximately 9.7 IU/ml IL-2 and approximately 9.1 ug/ml peptides.

The sequence was collected from a human donor who received a COVID-19 vaccine. The rearrangement links TRBV21-1 to TRBJ2-7; TRBD2, as called in the table, went unchecked against the DNA. TRBV21-1 is a listed pseudogene. Sequenced here: CD4+ T cells from PBMCs cultured with HCoV-229E spike peptides, sampled before COVID-19 vaccination. DNA of the CDR3: TGTGCCAGCAGCATGAAGCGGGGAGAAAGCTACGAGCAGTACGTC. Encoded protein: CASSMKRGESYEQYV.